Listed below are T cell receptor beta chains from one sample, sequenced in a study of blood T cells in healthy people across ages. Each CDR3 protein gets one entry after TCRdb re-called the 5' RACE reads with MiXCR. The sample contains hundreds of thousands of distinct CDR3 sequences, 40% to 50% of which appear only once. Specimen: blood. All receptors derive from a man at least 80 years old in good health. Each CDR3 is given with its conserved first and last residue. A D gene is named only where the DNA matches it firmly. Clone size is not always given. Where it is, it says once, few, many or a class for expanded clones.

d_gene,j_gene,v_gene,len,abundance,CDR3aa,CDR3nt
TRBD2,TRBJ2-3,TRBV7-9,18,few,CASSYRPTSGRLTDTQYF,TGTGCCAGCAGCTACCGGCCGACTAGCGGGAGGTTAACAGATACGCAGTATTTT
-,TRBJ1-1,TRBV5-1,16,-,CASSLGVTGGLTEAFF,TGCGCCAGCAGCTTGGGAGTGACAGGCGGTTTGACTGAAGCTTTCTTT
TRBD2,TRBJ2-5,TRBV12-3/TRBV12-4,16,-,CASSWATGAGRETQYF,TGTGCCAGCAGTTGGGCCACGGGAGCGGGAAGAGAGACCCAGTACTTC
TRBD2,TRBJ2-7,TRBV10-1,16,few,CASSDNLAGDMYEQYF,TGCGCCAGCAGTGATAATCTAGCGGGAGATATGTACGAGCAGTACTTC
-,TRBJ1-2,TRBV24-1,13,-,CATSDRANYGYTF,TGTGCCACCAGTGATCGGGCCAACTATGGCTACACCTTC
-,TRBJ2-4,TRBV7-2,15,few,CASSLVGLAKNIQYF,TGTGCCAGCAGCTTAGTAGGACTAGCCAAAAACATTCAGTACTTC
-,TRBJ2-4,TRBV18,18,few,CASSPTKIVGGVKNIQYF,TGTGCCAGCTCACCAACGAAGATCGTTGGCGGAGTCAAAAACATTCAGTACTTC
-,TRBJ2-3,TRBV28,16,-,CASSLLSGDFGDTQYF,TGTGCCAGCAGTTTATTATCTGGGGATTTTGGAGATACGCAGTATTTT
TRBD1,TRBJ2-1,TRBV7-2,17,few,CASSQQTPRQGHNEQFF,TGTGCCAGCAGCCAACAGACCCCCCGACAGGGGCACAATGAGCAGTTCTTC
TRBD1,TRBJ2-3,TRBV20-1,15,-,CSARDPDRATDTQYF,TGCAGTGCTAGAGACCCGGACAGGGCCACAGATACGCAGTATTTT
-,TRBJ1-2,TRBV12-5,11,few,CASGSGFGYTF,TGTGCTAGTGGGTCCGGGTTTGGCTACACCTTC
TRBD1,TRBJ2-5,TRBV24-1,13,many,CATKDRLTETQYF,TGTGCCACCAAGGACAGGTTGACAGAGACCCAGTACTTC
TRBD1,TRBJ2-1,TRBV6-2/TRBV6-3,12,-,CASSTTGSEQFF,TGTGCCAGCAGTACGACAGGGTCTGAGCAGTTCTTC
-,TRBJ1-1,TRBV4-1,13,-,CASSQTHQFEAFF,TGCGCCAGCAGCCAAACTCATCAGTTTGAAGCTTTCTTT
TRBD1,TRBJ2-7,TRBV29-1,15,many,CSVRGGQGGSYEQYF,TGCAGCGTGAGGGGCGGACAGGGGGGCTCCTACGAGCAGTACTTC
TRBD2,TRBJ2-5,TRBV20-1,13,-,CSGLAGGPNEQYF,TGCAGTGGTCTAGCGGGAGGGCCGAATGAGCAGTACTTC
-,TRBJ2-6,TRBV7-2,16,many,CASSLMEARGANVLTF,TGTGCCAGCAGCTTAATGGAGGCGCGGGGGGCCAACGTCCTGACTTTC
-,TRBJ1-1,TRBV20-1,13,-,CSARAVANTEAFF,TGCAGTGCTAGGGCAGTCGCTAACACTGAAGCTTTCTTT
-,TRBJ2-7,TRBV2,15,-,CASSGRGGLTHEQYF,TGTGCCAGCAGTGGCCGGGGAGGTCTGACCCACGAGCAGTACTTC
TRBD1,TRBJ2-7,TRBV7-9,13,few,CAGETGTGDEQYF,TGTGCCGGGGAGACCGGGACAGGGGACGAGCAGTACTTC
-,TRBJ2-1,TRBV5-1,14,-,CASSPGHPSNEQFF,TGCGCCAGCAGCCCCGGACACCCTAGCAATGAGCAGTTCTTC
-,TRBJ2-1,TRBV12-3/TRBV12-4,14,-,CASSTGSASHEQFF,TGTGCCAGCAGCACAGGATCGGCTAGCCATGAGCAGTTCTTC
-,TRBJ2-3,TRBV11-2,15,few,CASSRMLSSTDTQYF,TGTGCCAGCAGCCGCATGTTGTCTAGCACAGATACGCAGTATTTT
TRBD1,TRBJ2-7,TRBV6-2/TRBV6-3,16,-,CASSSQGQALSYEQYF,TGTGCCAGCAGTTCCCAGGGACAGGCGCTCTCCTACGAGCAGTACTTC
TRBD2,TRBJ2-3,TRBV7-2,15,few,CASSLRGGAEDTQYF,TGTGCCAGCAGCTTACGCGGGGGGGCCGAAGATACGCAGTATTTT
-,TRBJ2-3,TRBV5-6,16,many,CASSTYDHDFADTQYF,TGTGCCAGCAGCACGTACGATCACGATTTCGCAGATACGCAGTATTTT
TRBD1,TRBJ2-7,TRBV27,15,-,CASSLERDRGNEQYF,TGTGCCAGCAGTTTAGAAAGGGACAGGGGAAACGAGCAGTACTTC
-,TRBJ1-2,TRBV24-1,14,-,CATSDPGREYGYTF,TGTGCCACCAGTGATCCAGGACGGGAATATGGCTACACCTTC
TRBD2,TRBJ2-3,TRBV6-5,16,few,CASKILAGGHTDTQYF,TGTGCCAGCAAAATACTAGCGGGGGGGCACACAGATACGCAGTATTTT
-,TRBJ2-7,TRBV5-1,13,few,CASSLQQGHEQYF,TGCGCCAGCAGCTTGCAACAGGGCCACGAGCAGTACTTC
-,TRBJ2-5,TRBV5-1,12,few,CASSSDLETQYF,TGCGCCAGCAGCTCTGATCTGGAGACCCAGTACTTC
TRBD1,TRBJ2-5,TRBV24-1,18,once,CATSDTSGPGQGMETQYF,TGTGCCACCAGTGATACCTCGGGACCGGGACAGGGAATGGAGACCCAGTACTTC
TRBD1,TRBJ2-4,TRBV28,18,-,CASSLNQGAGTAKNIQYF,TGTGCCAGCAGTTTAAACCAGGGGGCCGGGACAGCCAAAAACATTCAGTACTTC
TRBD2,TRBJ2-7,TRBV6-2/TRBV6-3,15,once,CASSGLAGGLYEQYF,TGTGCCAGCAGTGGACTAGCGGGAGGTCTCTACGAGCAGTACTTC
-,TRBJ1-5,TRBV5-1,14,few,CASSLDFGGQPQHF,TGCGCCAGCAGCTTGGATTTTGGGGGGCAGCCCCAGCATTTT
TRBD2,TRBJ2-1,TRBV5-1,16,-,CASRPGLAASYNGQFF,TGCGCCAGCAGGCCTGGACTAGCGGCTTCCTACAATGGGCAGTTCTTC
-,TRBJ2-5,TRBV27,14,once,CASSHRGPVETQYF,TGTGCCAGCAGCCACCGGGGACCCGTAGAGACCCAGTACTTC
-,TRBJ2-4,TRBV20-1,11,-,CSASGTGWQYF,TGCAGTGCTAGTGGCACAGGGTGGCAGTACTTC
-,TRBJ2-4,TRBV14,11,many,CASSIGDTQYF,TGTGCCAGCAGCATCGGGGATACTCAGTACTTC
TRBD2,TRBJ2-3,TRBV4-3,19,-,CASSQEVARGLAVTDTQYF,TGCGCCAGCAGCCAAGAGGTGGCGCGGGGACTAGCAGTGACAGATACGCAGTATTTT
-,TRBJ1-2,TRBV20-1,12,-,CSASAGRYGYTF,TGCAGTGCTAGTGCAGGGAGGTATGGCTACACCTTC
TRBD1,TRBJ1-6,TRBV6-6,15,few,CASRILQGGNSPLHF,TGTGCCAGCAGAATTTTACAGGGGGGAAATTCACCCCTCCACTTT
TRBD1,TRBJ1-2,TRBV5-1,15,-,CAGSFRTGGDYGYTF,TGCGCCGGCAGCTTCAGGACAGGGGGCGACTATGGCTACACCTTC
TRBD2,TRBJ2-3,TRBV28,13,-,CANQPGGGDTQYF,TGTGCCAACCAGCCCGGGGGGGGGGATACGCAGTATTTT
-,TRBJ2-7,TRBV29-1,14,many,CSVVPEARTYEQYF,TGCAGCGTTGTTCCAGAAGCTAGAACCTACGAGCAGTACTTC
-,TRBJ2-7,TRBV21-1,17,few,CASSKGFQDRITYEQYF,TGTGCCAGCAGCAAAGGTTTTCAGGACAGAATCACCTACGAGCAGTACTTC
-,TRBJ2-3,TRBV7-8,16,few,CASNRDGRFSTDTQYF,TGTGCCAGCAACCGTGACGGACGATTTAGCACAGATACGCAGTATTTT
-,TRBJ2-7,TRBV11-2,12,-,CATIDSTYEQYF,TGTGCCACCATCGACAGTACGTACGAGCAGTACTTC
-,TRBJ2-7,TRBV7-6,14,few,CASSLLGGPNEQYF,TGTGCCAGCAGCTTACTGGGGGGACCTAACGAGCAGTACTTC
-,TRBJ2-3,TRBV4-3,15,-,CASSQEGVSTDTQYF,TGCGCCAGCAGCCAAGAGGGGGTTAGCACAGATACGCAGTATTTT
-,TRBJ2-1,TRBV3-1,17,few,CASSQGRGQAAYNEQFF,TGTGCCAGCAGCCAAGGGAGAGGGCAGGCCGCCTACAATGAGCAGTTCTTC
-,TRBJ1-5,TRBV24-1,16,few,CATSDTRLPGNQPQHF,TGTGCCACCAGTGACACGAGACTGCCAGGCAATCAGCCCCAGCATTTT
TRBD2,TRBJ2-7,TRBV6-5,16,-,CASSYGTSGTLYEQYF,TGTGCCAGCAGTTACGGGACTAGCGGGACCCTTTACGAGCAGTACTTC
TRBD2,TRBJ2-3,TRBV10-3,14,-,CAIRGTSGADTQYF,TGTGCCATCAGGGGGACTAGCGGAGCAGATACGCAGTATTTT